This is a list of T cell receptor beta chains from one sample in a study of blood T cell repertoires in COVID-19. Sequencing used immunoSEQ multiplex PCR; TCRdb keeps in-frame clones, though not all of them. The sample has approximately 94,000 clones; around 88% are singletons. Sequences were obtained from peripheral blood. These receptors were collected from a woman aged 70-85 years with acute or convalescent COVID-19. Both conserved end residues are part of each CDR3. Fields, in order: V gene, CDR3 length, J gene, clone size, D gene, CDR3 DNA, CDR3 protein. D genes are given only for firm matches. Only some rows state a clone size, as once, few, many or a class for expanded clones.

TRBV7-9	14	TRBJ1-5	NA	NA	TGTGCCAGCAGCTTAGGAGGGTTCAATCAGCCCCAGCATTTT	CASSLGGFNQPQHF
TRBV3-1/TRBV3-2	12	TRBJ2-3	NA	NA	TGTGCCAGCAGTCCGGCCGACAATATGCAGTATTTT	CASSPADNMQYF
TRBV5-1	11	TRBJ1-1	NA	NA	TGCGCCAGCAGTGAGGGCTTTGAAGCTTTCTTT	CASSEGFEAFF
TRBV5-1	18	TRBJ1-1	NA	NA	TGCGCCAGCAGCGATAAAAAGACAGGCCTCGGGATGAACACTGAAGCTTTCTTT	CASSDKKTGLGMNTEAFF
TRBV7-8	15	TRBJ1-2	NA	TRBD1	TGTGCCAGCAGCTTAGCCCAAGGACAGGGGAGCGGCTACACCTTC	CASSLAQGQGSGYTF
TRBV19	14	TRBJ2-5	NA	NA	TGTGCCAGTAGTATAGATGCAGGGGTTGAGACCCAGTACTTC	CASSIDAGVETQYF
TRBV5-4	16	TRBJ2-2	NA	TRBD2	TGTGCCAGCAGCTACCGACTAGCGGGGTTTACCGGGGAGCTGTTTTTT	CASSYRLAGFTGELFF
TRBV5-4	15	TRBJ1-1	NA	NA	TGTGCCAGCAGCTTGGCTGGAGGTCCGAACACTGAAGCTTTCTTT	CASSLAGGPNTEAFF
TRBV5-1	15	TRBJ2-3	NA	NA	TGCGCCAGCAGCTTGGGGAGAGGATACACAGATACGCAGTATTTT	CASSLGRGYTDTQYF
TRBV5-6	15	TRBJ2-7	once	NA	TGTGCCAGCAGCTTCCGGACAGCCTCATCCTACGAGCAGTACTTC	CASSFRTASSYEQYF
TRBV11-3	14	TRBJ2-7	NA	NA	TGTGCCAGCAGCTTAATAACTAGCCATTACGAGCAGTACTTC	CASSLITSHYEQYF
TRBV24-1	18	TRBJ2-2	NA	TRBD2	TGTGCCACCAGTGATTTTAGACTAGCGGGAGGCAACACCGGGGAGCTGTTTTTT	CATSDFRLAGGNTGELFF
TRBV27	15	TRBJ1-6	NA	NA	TGTGCCAGCAGAAAAAACCGGGGTCCGAATTCACCCCTCCACTTT	CASRKNRGPNSPLHF
TRBV11-2	17	TRBJ1-2	NA	NA	TGTGCCAGCAGCTTAGATTTAGTGACGACAAGCCACTATGGCTACACCTTC	CASSLDLVTTSHYGYTF
TRBV6-5	12	TRBJ2-5	NA	NA	TGTGCCAGCAGTTTTAAACAAGAGACCCAGTACTTC	CASSFKQETQYF
TRBV5-1	17	TRBJ2-3	NA	NA	TGCGCCAGCAGCTTGGTGTTAGCGAGTCTGAGCACAGATACGCAGTATTTT	CASSLVLASLSTDTQYF
TRBV19	19	TRBJ2-4	NA	TRBD2	TGTGCCAGTAGTATAAGGGCTAGCGGGGGGGATCGGGCCAAAAACATTCAGTACTTC	CASSIRASGGDRAKNIQYF
TRBV30	14	TRBJ1-2	NA	NA	TGTGCCTGGAGACACAGGGCCCCTAACTATGGCTACACCTTC	CAWRHRAPNYGYTF
TRBV28	13	TRBJ2-7	NA	NA	TGTGCCAGCAGTTTATCCCCCAGCTACGAGCAGTACTTC	CASSLSPSYEQYF
TRBV5-6	17	TRBJ1-2	NA	TRBD1	TGTGCCAGCAGCTCGACCGGACAGGAGGGTGACTACTATGGCTACACCTTC	CASSSTGQEGDYYGYTF
TRBV29-1	15	TRBJ2-7	once	NA	TGCAGCGTTGAAAAACCCACGCCGGACAGCTACGAGCAGTACTTC	CSVEKPTPDSYEQYF
TRBV28	15	TRBJ2-1	NA	TRBD2	TGTGCCAGCAGGCAACTAGCGGCCTCCTACAATGAGCAGTTCTTC	CASRQLAASYNEQFF
TRBV5-1	15	TRBJ2-3	NA	TRBD1	TGCGCCAGCAGCTTACAGGGGGCTGGGGCAGATACGCAGTATTTT	CASSLQGAGADTQYF
TRBV19	13	TRBJ1-2	NA	TRBD1	TGTGCCAGCACCGCTGGAACAGGGGTCGGCTACACCTTC	CASTAGTGVGYTF
TRBV5-1	15	TRBJ2-2	NA	NA	TGCGCCAGCCGAATGGAGGGGAAGAACACCGGGGAGCTGTTTTTT	CASRMEGKNTGELFF
TRBV6-6	14	TRBJ1-6	NA	TRBD1	TGTGCCAGCAGTTACGACAGGGGTTATTCACCCCTCCACTTT	CASSYDRGYSPLHF
TRBV6-1	14	TRBJ2-5	NA	NA	TGTGCCAGCAGTGAAATGTGGCAGCAAGAGACCCAGTACTTC	CASSEMWQQETQYF
TRBV19	15	TRBJ2-7	NA	TRBD2	TGTGCCAGTAGTATATTTGGCGGGAGTGACTACGAGCAGTACTTC	CASSIFGGSDYEQYF
TRBV11-3	16	TRBJ2-3	NA	TRBD2	TGTGCCAGCAGCTCGCGGACTAGCGGGAGTACAGATACGCAGTATTTT	CASSSRTSGSTDTQYF
TRBV6-5	13	TRBJ1-5	NA	NA	TGTGCCAGCAGAAACAGGGACAATCAGCCCCAGCATTTT	CASRNRDNQPQHF
TRBV13	14	TRBJ2-7	NA	NA	TGTGCCAGCAGCCGAGGTGGGTCACCACTATGGCAGTACTTC	CASSRGGSPLWQYF
TRBV6-5	14	TRBJ2-7	NA	TRBD1	TGTGCCAGCAGGAACAGGGGTACAGGCTACGAGCAGTACTTC	CASRNRGTGYEQYF
TRBV6-2/TRBV6-3	14	TRBJ2-1	NA	NA	TGTGCCAGCAGTTATATGGTCAGGGGGGTTGAGCAGTTCTTC	CASSYMVRGVEQFF
TRBV2	15	TRBJ2-3	many	TRBD2	TGTGCCAGCAGCGGGACTAGCGGACCCACAGATACGCAGTATTTT	CASSGTSGPTDTQYF
TRBV6-5	15	TRBJ2-7	NA	TRBD1	TGTGCCAGCAGTACCAACAGGGGAGCAACCTACGAGCAGTACTTC	CASSTNRGATYEQYF
TRBV4-1	15	TRBJ1-4	NA	NA	TGCGCCAGCAGCCAAGGGTTAAAGGGCGGGGAAAAACTGTTTTTT	CASSQGLKGGEKLFF
TRBV3-1/TRBV3-2	17	TRBJ2-1	NA	TRBD2	TGTGCCAGCAGCCAAGTCCGGGGCGGGGGGGCCGTAAATGAGCAGTTCTTC	CASSQVRGGGAVNEQFF
TRBV27	14	TRBJ2-1	NA	NA	TGTGCCAGCAGTCCGATCCTATCGTACAATGAGCAGTTCTTC	CASSPILSYNEQFF
TRBV12-1	17	TRBJ1-6	NA	NA	TGTGCCAGCAGCTTTGGGGGCGACAGCCTTATGGATTCACCCCTCCACTTT	CASSFGGDSLMDSPLHF
TRBV5-8	14	TRBJ1-6	NA	NA	TGTGCCAGCAGCCCGGGGACACCCCACTCACCCCTCCACTTT	CASSPGTPHSPLHF
TRBV5-1	14	TRBJ2-1	NA	NA	TGCGCCAGCAGCTTCCGACCCTCGAGGGCAGAGCAGTTCTTC	CASSFRPSRAEQFF
TRBV7-9	15	TRBJ2-4	NA	TRBD2	TGTGCCAGCAGCCTAGTACTAGCGGGAGAAAACATTCAGTACTTC	CASSLVLAGENIQYF
TRBV11-3	13	TRBJ2-7	NA	NA	TGTGCCAGCAGCTTAGTTTTGGGAGGCGAGCAGTACTTC	CASSLVLGGEQYF
TRBV20-1	14	TRBJ2-5	NA	NA	TGCAGTGCTAGTTTTGGCGGGATACAAGAGACCCAGTACTTC	CSASFGGIQETQYF
TRBV7-8	15	TRBJ2-5	NA	NA	TGTGCCAGCAGCTTAGCGGGAGCTCCAAAAGAGACCCAGTACTTC	CASSLAGAPKETQYF
TRBV5-1	16	TRBJ2-7	NA	TRBD2	TGCGCCAGCAGCTTGGCTGGCGGGAGGGCCACCTACGAGCAGTACTTC	CASSLAGGRATYEQYF
TRBV27	11	TRBJ1-1	NA	TRBD1	TGTGCCAGCAGTTTCCAGGGGGAGGCTTTCTTT	CASSFQGEAFF
TRBV3-1/TRBV3-2	16	TRBJ1-1	NA	TRBD1	TGTGCCAGCAAACAAACAGGGGAGACCTTGAACACTGAAGCTTTCTTT	CASKQTGETLNTEAFF
TRBV11-2	13	TRBJ1-1	NA	NA	TGTGCCAGCAGCTACCCGGGGTCGACTGAAGCTTTCTTT	CASSYPGSTEAFF
TRBV10-1	14	TRBJ2-1	NA	NA	TGCGCCAGCAGTACCGGGACTTCCTACAATGAGCAGTTCTTC	CASSTGTSYNEQFF
TRBV13	13	TRBJ1-1	NA	NA	TGTGCCAGCAGCCCGACCCGGGGCACTGAAGCTTTCTTT	CASSPTRGTEAFF
TRBV28	15	TRBJ2-1	NA	TRBD2	TGTGCCAGCAGTTTCACTAGCGGGACTTACAATGAGCAGTTCTTC	CASSFTSGTYNEQFF
TRBV30	11	TRBJ1-3	NA	NA	TGTGCCTGGAGTGCTGAGAACACCATATATTTT	CAWSAENTIYF